This TCR beta chain is from a study of metastatic and nonmetastatic thyroid tumors. TCRdb re-called the PCR reads with MiXCR. The sample holds some 50,000 clones; around 20% are singletons and the top ten take roughly 3.8%. The CDR3 has 16 amino acids. Germline-derived CDR1 and CDR2 are ENHRY and SYGVKD. V was clipped by 3 bases and J by 4 bases, with 16 bases between them. This clone has at least ten counts. No treatment of any kind had been given to any patient before thyroid surgery. The sample taken for sequencing was blood. The J gene is TRBJ2-1, the V gene TRBV10-3; D call uncertain. The clonotype was recovered from a male donor with papillary thyroid cancer or a benign thyroid nodule (not recorded which). Some clones in this sample may be carry-over from other donors' samples. This chain's CDR3 is CAISESELNLYNEQFF. In DNA form, the CDR3 reads TGTGCCATCAGTGAATCAGAACTGAACCTTTACAATGAGCAGTTCTTC.